The 31 T cell receptor beta chains reported below all come from one sample, sequenced in a study of PD-1 blockade in classical Hodgkin lymphoma. The method was immunoSEQ multiplex PCR; TCRdb's version includes in-frame clones alone and lacks a portion of them. The table records almost 85,000 clones, 75% to 90% of them present only once. Each and every patient relapsed after autologous stem cell transplantation, and patients got differing brentuximab vedotin exposure. The sample here was peripheral blood mononuclear cells (PBMCs), taken at baseline. The source of these receptors is a human donor with classical Hodgkin lymphoma.

The J gene is TRBJ1-3, the V gene TRBV2, with 8 bases that match TRBD1. Germline assignment: CDR1 SNHLY and CDR2 FYNNEI. Germline trimming cut 8 bases from V and 2 bases from J; bases unmatched to any gene: 11. The length of the CDR3 is 16 residues. The CDR3 nucleotides read TGTGCCAGCCTCGGATCAGGGGGCGTCGCTGGAAACACCATATATTTT. Protein sequence: CASLGSGGVAGNTIYF.

In this sample, this clone turned up once. The chain combines TRBV15 with TRBJ2-1; 9 bases align to TRBD2. The trim removed 1 base at V and 7 bases at J, leaving 11 bases unmatched. The CDR3 contains 17 residues. The germline gives CDR1 LNHNV, CDR2 YYDKDF (reference sequence). CDR3 sequence reads: CATSRGDYLAGYNEQFF. CDR3 in DNA: TGTGCCACCAGCAGAGGGGACTATCTAGCGGGATATAATGAGCAGTTCTTC. The variable domain in full, with the rest retrieved from reference TRBV15 and TRBJ2-1, is DAMVIQNPRYQVTQFGKPVTLSCSQTLNHNVMYWYQQKSSQAPKLLFHYYDKDFNNEADTPDNFQSRRPNTSFCFLDIRSPGLGDTAMYLCATSRGDYLAGYNEQFFGPGTRLTVL.

The chain is built from TRBV5-5 and TRBJ2-5; 7 bases are a match to TRBD1. Per the germline V gene, CDR1 is SGHKS and CDR2 is YYEKEE (reference sequence). J gave up 4 bases and V 4 bases, and 7 bases lay outside the gene matches. The CDR3 extends over 14 amino acids. The CDR3: CASSTLDRVETQYF. In DNA form, the CDR3 reads TGTGCCAGCAGCACACTTGACAGGGTAGAGACCCAGTACTTC.

The chain recombines TRBV19 with TRBJ2-7; 9 positions match TRBD2. Looked up from germline, CDR1 is LNHDA and CDR2 is SQIVND (reference sequence). There are 14 residues in the CDR3. V dropped 3 bases and J dropped 5; count of bases not matched to a gene: 5. CDR3 amino acids: CASSITGTSNEQYF. For the CDR3, the DNA is TGTGCCAGTAGTATTACCGGGACTAGCAACGAGCAGTACTTC. Looking up the rest from reference TRBV19 and TRBJ2-7 gives the full variable domain: DGGITQSPKYLFRKEGQNVTLSCEQNLNHDAMYWYRQDPGQGLRLIYYSQIVNDFQKGDIAEGYSVSREKKESFPLTVTSAQKNPTAFYLCASSITGTSNEQYFGPGTRLTVT.

The rearrangement links TRBV6-1 to TRBJ2-3; 12 nucleotides line up with TRBD2. The CDR3 spans 16 residues. CDR1 MNHNS and CDR2 SASEGT come from the germline V gene. The J segment lost 3 bases and the V segment lost 4 bases, leaving 5 bases of the junction unmatched. Written as DNA, the CDR3 is TGTGCCAGCAGTGCGACTAGCGGGAGAATAACAGATACGCAGTATTTT. This encodes CASSATSGRITDTQYF.

This clone was counted once. The rearrangement joins TRBV14 to TRBJ2-1; D is unclear. V was clipped by 1 base and J by 3 bases, with 10 bases between them. The CDR3 totals 15 residues. Germline CDR1 is SGHDN and CDR2 is FVKESK. CDR3 amino acids: CASSQVGPVYNEQFF. Written as DNA, the CDR3 is TGTGCCAGCAGCCAAGTTGGGCCAGTCTACAATGAGCAGTTCTTC. Full variable domain (missing parts from reference TRBV14 and TRBJ2-1): EAGVTQFPSHSVIEKGQTVTLRCDPISGHDNLYWYRRVMGKEIKFLLHFVKESKQDESGMPNNRFLAERTGGTYSTLKVQPAELEDSGVYFCASSQVGPVYNEQFFGPGTRLTVL.

The chain carries TRBV10-2 and TRBJ1-2; 8 bases are a match to TRBD1. The CDR3 runs 15 residues. CDR1 is WSHSY and CDR2 is SAAADI in the germline V gene. Unmatched junction bases numbered 0, after V lost 0 bases and J lost 0 bases. As DNA, the CDR3 is TGCGCCAGCAGTGAGTCGACAGGGGCTAACTATGGCTACACCTTC. Amino acids: CASSESTGANYGYTF.

The rearrangement links TRBV6-5 to TRBJ2-7; 10 positions match TRBD1. V shed 2 bases and J 0 bases; nucleotides not matched to a gene: 4. This CDR3 comprises 16 residues. Germline-derived CDR1 and CDR2 are MNHEY and SVGAGI. The CDR3 DNA reads TGTGCCAGCAGTTACACGCGGACAGGGGGCTCCTACGAGCAGTACTTC. This gives the protein CASSYTRTGGSYEQYF.

This chain uses TRBV28 with TRBJ2-5; D could derive from TRBD1 or TRBD2 (6 bases each). Germline loops: CDR1 MDHEN, CDR2 SYDVKM. Between the trimmed V and J ends, which lost 8 bases and 5 bases, there was a span of 12 bases. The CDR3 contains 12 residues. CDR3: CASSTGGETQYF. The CDR3 nucleotides are TGTGCCAGCTCGACAGGAGGGGAGACCCAGTACTTC.

This clone was counted once. The chain joins TRBV4-1 to TRBJ1-5; 8 nucleotides align to TRBD1. The CDR3 consists of 17 residues. J was trimmed by 5 bases and V by 0 bases; bases with no gene match: 9. Germline V lookup: CDR1 MGHRA, CDR2 YSYEKL. The CDR3 reads CASSQDIGQGGHQPQHF. The DNA of the CDR3 is TGCGCCAGCAGCCAAGATATAGGACAGGGTGGCCATCAGCCCCAGCATTTT.

The chain couples TRBV6-6 to TRBJ2-3; D gene uncertain. Germline values: CDR1 MNHNY, CDR2 SVGAGI (reference sequence). V lost 2 bases, J lost 1 base, and 10 bases lay in between. There are 15 residues in the CDR3. In nucleotides, the CDR3 is TGTGCCAGCAGTTACGACCGAAGGGGCACAGATACGCAGTATTTT. This encodes CASSYDRRGTDTQYF.

The chain carries TRBV28 and TRBJ1-2; a weak D match, TRBD1 (6 bases). The CDR3 is 14 residues long. V was trimmed by 5 bases and J by 4 bases, leaving 14 bases between them. Germline values: CDR1 MDHEN, CDR2 SYDVKM. The CDR3: CASSAQTGPYGYTF. The CDR3, as DNA: TGTGCCAGCAGTGCCCAGACAGGACCCTATGGCTACACCTTC.

Notes on this clone: This sample also contains other DNA sequences that code for the same CDR3. The V gene is TRBV27, the J gene TRBJ2-7; the D gene is possibly TRBD1 (6 bases). Germline V gene lookup returns CDR1 MNHEY and CDR2 SMNVEV (reference sequence). The V end was cut by 5 bases, the J end by 0 bases, with 11 bases between. The CDR3 is 14 amino acids. For the CDR3, the DNA is TGTGCCAGCAGTCTCCAGGGGAGCTCCTACGAGCAGTACTTC. This encodes CASSLQGSSYEQYF.

This rearrangement joins TRBV4-1 to TRBJ1-4; D is unresolved. CDR1 MGHRA and CDR2 YSYEKL come from the germline V gene. The ends were cut back, 2 bases at V and 5 bases at J, with 9 bases in the middle. There are 14 residues in the CDR3. The CDR3 here is CASSQISRNEKLFF. The CDR3 nucleotides are TGCGCCAGCAGCCAAATATCCAGAAATGAAAAACTGTTTTTT.

CDR3 in amino acids: CASRGEAEGYTF. CDR3 coding DNA: TGTGCCAGCCGGGGGGAGGCGGAAGGCTACACCTTC. The rearrangement links TRBV6-5 to TRBJ1-2, with D possibly matching TRBD1 (5 bases). The CDR3 extends over 12 amino acids. With 8 bases removed from V and 8 bases from J, the gap between germline ends came to 15 bases. Germline CDR1 and CDR2: MNHEY and SVGAGI.

This chain uses TRBV2 with TRBJ2-5; D may be TRBD2 (6 bases). V dropped 7 bases and J dropped 5 bases, with 17 bases sitting between them. The CDR3 runs 14 residues. Germline V CDR1 and CDR2: SNHLY, FYNNEI. CDR3 DNA: TGTGCCAGCATTAAAGACGATGGAGGGGAGACCCAGTACTTC. Protein product: CASIKDDGGETQYF.

The V gene is TRBV4-1, the J gene TRBJ1-2, with D perhaps TRBD1 (6 bases). This CDR3 contains 13 residues. Germline CDR1 MGHRA, CDR2 YSYEKL. V dropped 4 bases and J dropped 8 bases, with 14 bases sitting between them. The CDR3 DNA is TGCGCCAGCAGCCCTTCGGGGGCGGTCGGCTACACCTTC. Encoded protein: CASSPSGAVGYTF.

This chain links TRBV5-6 with TRBJ1-1; TRBD1 agrees at 9 bases. CDR3 length: 16 residues. Germline CDR1 is SGHDT and CDR2 is YYEEEE. V was clipped by 4 bases and J by 5 bases; unmatched bases: 12. The CDR3 DNA reads TGTGCCAGCAGCGTGGGACAGGGAGGGGGAGGAACTGAAGCTTTCTTT. It encodes CASSVGQGGGGTEAFF.

This chain connects TRBV29-1 to TRBJ1-2; tentative D call: TRBD1 (6 bases). CDR3 length: 13 amino acids. Germline V gives CDR1 SQVTM, CDR2 ANQGSEA. With 5 bases removed from V and 4 bases from J, the gap between germline ends came to 14 bases. The chain's CDR3 is CSVQGTLSYGYTF. The CDR3, as DNA: TGCAGCGTTCAGGGGACGTTGAGCTATGGCTACACCTTC.

This clone was found once. This rearrangement joins TRBV5-6 to TRBJ2-5, with D perhaps TRBD2 (5 bases). The germline gives CDR1 SGHDT, CDR2 YYEEEE. The CDR3 has 14 amino acids. Trimming removed 3 bases from V and 5 bases from J, with 14 bases in between. In DNA form, the CDR3 reads TGTGCCAGCAGCTCATACCGCGGGTTGGAGACCCAGTACTTC. Its translation: CASSSYRGLETQYF.

The chain joins TRBV19 to TRBJ1-5; no reliable D call. Germline CDR1 and CDR2: LNHDA and SQIVND (reference sequence). This CDR3 is 16 amino acids long. Between the trimmed V and J ends, which lost 7 bases and 0 bases, there was a span of 16 bases. The CDR3 sequence: CASTEEVGHSNQPQHF. CDR3 coding DNA: TGTGCCAGTACCGAGGAAGTGGGTCATAGCAATCAGCCCCAGCATTTT.

The gene calls are TRBV4-2 and TRBJ2-2; unclear D gene. Germline lookup yields CDR1 LGHNA and CDR2 YNFKEQ. V was cut by 2 bases and J by 1 base, with 8 bases left in between. This CDR3 has 15 residues. The DNA of the CDR3 is TGTGCCAGCAGCCAAATTGGCGGGAACACCGGGGAGCTGTTTTTT. Its translation is CASSQIGGNTGELFF.

The CDR3 sequence: CASSWPGQGATEAFF. The CDR3 DNA is TGTGCCAGCAGCTGGCCCGGACAGGGGGCCACTGAAGCTTTCTTT. The chain is built from TRBV11-1 and TRBJ1-1, with TRBD1 identical over 11 bases. Trimming cost V 4 bases and J 4 bases; bases outside gene matches: 5. The CDR3 sequence is 15 residues long. Germline lookup yields CDR1 SGHAT and CDR2 FQDESV (reference sequence).

V gene TRBV10-2 combines with J gene TRBJ2-7; 12 nucleotides agree with TRBD2. V shed 0 bases and J 2 bases; nucleotides not matched to a gene: 5. The CDR3 has 17 amino acids. Germline CDR1 is WSHSY and CDR2 is SAAADI. CDR3 bases: TGCGCCAGCAGTGAGTCGACGTGGACTAGCGGGACCTACGAGCAGTACTTC. Translated: CASSESTWTSGTYEQYF.

V and J are TRBV10-3 and TRBJ2-7, with 11 bases identical to TRBD1. Looked up from germline, CDR1 is ENHRY and CDR2 is SYGVKD. This CDR3 spans 16 amino acids. V dropped 8 bases and J dropped 0; count of bases not matched to a gene: 9. CDR3 nucleotides: TGTGCCATCGGGGGACAGGGGGATAGTAACTCCTACGAGCAGTACTTC. It codes for CAIGGQGDSNSYEQYF.

The chain combines TRBV4-1 with TRBJ1-1; perhaps TRBD1 as D (6 bases). The CDR3 sequence is 14 residues long. Germline CDR1 reads MGHRA; CDR2 reads YSYEKL. V was cut by 3 bases and J by 0 bases, with 8 bases left in between. The CDR3 loop is CASSQGDMNTEAFF. The CDR3, as DNA: TGCGCCAGCAGCCAGGGGGACATGAACACTGAAGCTTTCTTT.

The chain employs TRBV7-2 and TRBJ1-2; D is unclear. Germline V lookup: CDR1 SGHTA, CDR2 FQGNSA. The V gene lost 2 bases and the J gene lost 7 bases, with 11 bases spanning the gap. This CDR3 is built from 13 residues. Written as DNA, the CDR3 is TGTGCCAGCAGCTTAACTTCCCCGGGTGGCTACACCTTC. Translation gives CASSLTSPGGYTF.

This chain connects TRBV28 to TRBJ2-7, with TRBD2 identical over 9 bases. Germline loops: CDR1 MDHEN, CDR2 SYDVKM. This CDR3 comprises 16 residues. Unmatched junction bases numbered 11, after V lost 8 bases and J lost 0 bases. The CDR3 is CASPRRAGGHSYEQYF. For the CDR3, the DNA is TGTGCCAGCCCGAGACGAGCGGGAGGCCACTCCTACGAGCAGTACTTC.

The V gene is TRBV27, the J gene TRBJ2-1; D remains unclear. The ends were cut back, 0 bases at V and 4 bases at J, with 4 bases in the middle. This CDR3 comprises 13 residues. Germline V gene sequence: CDR1 MNHEY, CDR2 SMNVEV (reference sequence). CDR3 amino acids: CASSLSAYNEQFF. Here the CDR3 DNA reads TGTGCCAGCAGTTTATCCGCATACAATGAGCAGTTCTTC.

The chain links TRBV18 to TRBJ1-5; 9 bases align to TRBD1. Germline assignment: CDR1 KGHSH and CDR2 LQKENI. The V and J ends lost 3 bases and 7 bases, in that order; junction bases with no gene match: 7. This CDR3 is 15 amino acids long. The CDR3 sequence is CASSPRDRAGQPQHF. CDR3 nucleotide sequence: TGTGCCAGCTCACCCCGGGACAGGGCTGGACAGCCCCAGCATTTT. Full variable domain (rest looked up from reference TRBV18 and TRBJ1-5): NAGVMQNPRHLVRRRGQEARLRCSPMKGHSHVYWYRQLPEEGLKFMVYLQKENIIDESGMPKERFSAEFPKEGPSILRIQQVVRGDSAAYFCASSPRDRAGQPQHFGDGTRLSIL.

The rearrangement joins TRBV4-1 to TRBJ1-4; no definite D call. The CDR3 is made up of 15 amino acids. Germline lookup yields CDR1 MGHRA and CDR2 YSYEKL. Trimming removed 0 bases from V and 4 bases from J, with 9 bases in between. The CDR3 protein is CASSQDGRSNEKLFF. CDR3 DNA sequence: TGCGCCAGCAGCCAAGATGGCAGAAGTAATGAAAAACTGTTTTTT.